This T cell receptor beta chain was sequenced in a study of vaccination effects on CD4 cells after COVID-19. Study-wide findings and caveats: The authors studied few convalescent patients and collected no early post-infection timepoints.

Peptide-pool stimulation followed by sequencing identified expanded antigen-specific CD4+ clonotypes in the ViraFEST assay. Investigators separated out CD4+ T cells once about eleven days of culture had passed. Nucleocapsid antibodies stayed negative before and after vaccination, showing no earlier SARS-CoV-2 infection. As to this clone: What it recognizes is unknown.

CDR1 SNHLY and CDR2 FYNNEI come from the germline V gene. The CDR3 has 18 amino acids. V gave up 4 bases and J gave up 3 bases; unmatched junction bases: 18. Using immunoSEQ multiplex PCR, the repertoire was profiled, and TCRdb retains in-frame clones only, with some absent. Of approximately 30,000 clones in the sample, around 70% were seen once. This sample comprised CD4+ T cells from PBMCs cultured with SARS-CoV-2 spike peptides, obtained before COVID-19 vaccination. The chain recombines TRBV2 with TRBJ2-7; the match to TRBD2 covers 7 bases. The clonotype comes from a human donor who received a COVID-19 vaccine. Here the CDR3 DNA reads TGTGCCAGCAGTGTAAAATACGATGCACGGGACTATAACTACGAGCAGTACTTC. It yields the protein CASSVKYDARDYNYEQYF.